The 23 T cell receptor beta chains below all came from one sample that was sequenced in a study of T cells in narcolepsy. Sequencing was performed with immunoSEQ multiplex PCR; in TCRdb, only in-frame clones are kept and a portion is missing. This table has 25,000 or so clones, over 75% appearing once. Sequenced input: memory (CD45RA-) CD4+ T cells from blood. Every receptor here comes from a human donor in good health.

V gene TRBV5-1 combines with J gene TRBJ2-7, with D perhaps given as TRBD1 or TRBD2 (5 bases each). The CDR3 is made up of 11 amino acids. The ends were cut back, 5 bases at V and 6 bases at J, with 9 bases in the middle. CDR1 and CDR2 (germline): SGHRS, YFSETQ. DNA for the CDR3: TGCGCCAGCAGGGGGGAGACCGAGCAGTACTTC. It translates to CASRGETEQYF.

The chain combines TRBV25-1 with TRBJ1-2; D unresolved. Germline V gives CDR1 MGHDK, CDR2 SYGVNS. The CDR3 loop spans 12 amino acids. V gave up 7 bases and J gave up 3 bases, with 9 bases separating them. This CDR3 reads CASNGRDYGYTF. The CDR3 DNA reads TGTGCCAGCAACGGCCGGGACTATGGCTACACCTTC.

The chain couples TRBV6-1 to TRBJ2-7; the D call may be TRBD1 or TRBD2 (5 bases each). The CDR3 length is 15 residues. CDR1 and CDR2 (germline): MNHNS, SASEGT. V lost 6 bases, J lost 2 bases, and 17 bases lay in between. The CDR3 spells CASSSGNFGAYEQYF. The CDR3 coding sequence is TGTGCCAGCAGCTCAGGGAATTTCGGGGCCTACGAGCAGTACTTC.

This chain joins TRBV4-3 and TRBJ2-3; TRBD1 matches at 9 bases. CDR1 LGHNA and CDR2 YSLEER come from the germline V gene. CDR3 length: 14 residues. Trimming took 2 bases from V and 5 from J; bases not matched to a gene: 2. The CDR3 DNA reads TGCGCCAGCAGCCAACGGACAGGGGTAGATACGCAGTATTTT. Protein sequence: CASSQRTGVDTQYF.

J is TRBJ2-2 and V is TRBV6-5; TRBD1 aligns across 7 bases. The CDR3 consists of 13 residues. From germline, CDR1 is MNHEY and CDR2 SVGAGI. After removal of 6 bases from V and 6 bases from J, the junction contained 4 bases not matched to a gene. The CDR3 DNA reads as TGTGCCAGCAGAAACAGGGGTGCCGGGGAGCTGTTTTTT. Translated: CASRNRGAGELFF.

The rearrangement joins TRBV2 to TRBJ2-7; 11 bases are a match to TRBD2. Losses at the gene ends were 4 bases for V and 0 bases for J; bases not matched to a gene: 2. This CDR3 has 15 amino acids. Germline CDR1 and CDR2: SNHLY and FYNNEI. CDR3 sequence (DNA): TGTGCCAGCAGTGGAACTAGCGGGAGCTCCTACGAGCAGTACTTC. Residues: CASSGTSGSSYEQYF.

The chain has TRBV6-6 and TRBJ2-5; perhaps TRBD1 as D (6 bases). V lost 5 bases and J lost 4, with 14 bases in between. The CDR3 consists of 14 residues. Germline V CDR1 and CDR2: MNHNY, SVGAGI (reference sequence). Here the CDR3 DNA reads TGTGCCAGCAGTCCCGACAGGATCCGAGAGACCCAGTACTTC. It translates to CASSPDRIRETQYF.

The rearrangement uses TRBV7-2 and TRBJ2-1; 15 nucleotides agree with TRBD2. The CDR3 runs 18 residues. The germline gives CDR1 SGHTA, CDR2 FQGNSA. Germline trimming cut 5 bases from V and 6 bases from J; bases unmatched to any gene: 11. The CDR3 is CASSRTSGRARTGNEQFF. The DNA for the CDR3 is TGTGCCAGCAGCCGGACTAGCGGGAGGGCCAGGACGGGCAATGAGCAGTTCTTC. The entire variable domain, with the rest obtained from reference TRBV7-2 and TRBJ2-1, is as follows: GAGVSQSPSNKVTEKGKDVELRCDPISGHTALYWYRQSLGQGLEFLIYFQGNSAPDKSGLPSDRFSAERTGGSVSTLTIQRTQQEDSAVYLCASSRTSGRARTGNEQFFGPGTRLTVL.

This clone came up once. This chain joins TRBV11-3 and TRBJ2-1, with D possibly being TRBD2 (7 bases). Germline assignment: CDR1 SGHNT and CDR2 YENEEA. V was trimmed by 6 bases and J by 12 bases, leaving 12 bases between them. This CDR3 has 11 amino acids. The DNA for the CDR3 is TGTGCCAGCAGTCAGGGGACTACGCAGTTCTTC. Protein sequence: CASSQGTTQFF.

The chain has TRBV18 and TRBJ1-6; the D is unclear. Germline CDR1 and CDR2: KGHSH and LQKENI. Trimming cost V 3 bases and J 5 bases, with 8 bases left between them. CDR3 length: 14 residues. CDR3 region: CASSPRQDNSPLHF. DNA for the CDR3: TGTGCCAGCTCACCGCGACAAGATAATTCACCCCTCCACTTT.

CDR3 sequence reads: CASSLVAGQFNTIYF. Here the CDR3 DNA reads TGTGCCAGCAGCTTGGTAGCGGGGCAGTTCAACACCATATATTTT. The V call is TRBV11-2, the J call TRBJ1-3, with a weak D call TRBD1 (5 bases). This CDR3 contains 15 residues. V lost 3 bases and J lost 7, with 16 bases in between. Germline V gene lookup returns CDR1 SGHAT and CDR2 FQNNGV.

The chain has TRBV5-4 and TRBJ2-1, with 13 bases lining up with TRBD2. The CDR3 loop spans 16 amino acids. Germline V gives CDR1 SGHNT, CDR2 YYREEE (reference sequence). V was clipped by 4 bases and J by 6 bases; unmatched bases: 7. DNA for the CDR3: TGTGCCAGCAGCCAGGCCGGACTAGCGGGAGCCAATGAGCAGTTCTTC. The encoded protein is CASSQAGLAGANEQFF.

This clone appeared a single time. This chain connects TRBV14 to TRBJ2-1; 14 nucleotides match TRBD2. The CDR3 is 19 amino acids. Germline V gene lookup returns CDR1 SGHDN and CDR2 FVKESK. V dropped 1 base and J dropped 4; count of bases not matched to a gene: 9. CDR3 sequence: CASSQVAGLAGGFYNEQFF. The CDR3 DNA reads TGTGCCAGCAGCCAAGTAGCAGGACTAGCGGGAGGATTTTACAATGAGCAGTTCTTC.

V is TRBV27 and J is TRBJ2-3; no firm D call. CDR1 is MNHEY, CDR2 SMNVEV, per germline (reference sequence). The CDR3 has 16 amino acids. V shed 0 bases and J shed 0 bases, with 10 bases lying between them. The CDR3 DNA is TGTGCCAGCAGTTTATCTCGCGGACCTAGCACAGATACGCAGTATTTT. Protein: CASSLSRGPSTDTQYF.

V is TRBV6-1 and J is TRBJ2-1; D gene ambiguous. Trimming removed 9 bases at V and 1 base at J, with 10 bases between. The CDR3 spans 13 residues. Germline V gene data show CDR1 as MNHNS and CDR2 as SASEGT. The CDR3 DNA reads TGTGCCAGTGATTCGCCGTCCTACAATGAGCAGTTCTTC. Amino acid sequence: CASDSPSYNEQFF.

This chain links TRBV30 with TRBJ2-5; TRBD2 agrees at 10 bases. CDR3 length: 13 residues. Germline trimming cut 0 bases from V and 11 bases from J; bases unmatched to any gene: 6. The germline V gene has CDR1 GTSNPN and CDR2 SVGIG (reference sequence). For the CDR3, the DNA is TGTGCCTGGAGTGTACCTGAGCGGGAGGGGCAGTACTTC. It codes for CAWSVPEREGQYF.

The rearrangement uses TRBV11-2 and TRBJ2-1; TRBD2 aligns across 8 bases. With 1 base clipped from V and 0 bases from J, the junction kept 5 bases outside the gene matches. The germline V gene has CDR1 SGHAT and CDR2 FQNNGV. This CDR3 region has 17 residues. Written as DNA, the CDR3 is TGTGCCAGCAGCTTAGCCGGCGGGAGGAGCTCCTACAATGAGCAGTTCTTC. Protein product: CASSLAGGRSSYNEQFF.

CDR3 protein: CASSPWGQPQHF. The DNA of the CDR3 is TGTGCCAGCAGTCCCTGGGGGCAGCCCCAGCATTTT. The chain recombines TRBV28 with TRBJ1-5; tentative D call: TRBD1 (5 bases). Between the trimmed V and J ends, which lost 5 bases and 7 bases, there was a span of 9 bases. CDR1 MDHEN and CDR2 SYDVKM come from the germline V gene. This CDR3 spans 12 amino acids.

The gene calls are TRBV6-5 and TRBJ1-1; D perhaps matches TRBD1 (6 bases). CDR3 length: 15 residues. V lost 3 bases and J 3 bases, leaving 14 bases between the germline ends. Germline assignment: CDR1 MNHEY and CDR2 SVGAGI. The CDR3 loop reads CASSYLRGTDTEAFF. Written as DNA, the CDR3 is TGTGCCAGCAGTTATCTTAGGGGGACGGACACTGAAGCTTTCTTT.

The J gene is TRBJ2-7, the V gene TRBV6-1; TRBD1 agrees at 8 bases. V lost 4 bases to trimming and J lost 3 bases; unmatched junction nucleotides: 5. Germline CDR1 is MNHNS and CDR2 is SASEGT. The CDR3 contains 14 residues. The CDR3 spells CASSATGDLYEQYF. DNA of the CDR3: TGTGCCAGCAGTGCGACAGGGGACCTCTACGAGCAGTACTTC.

The sample holds a few counts of this clone. The gene calls are TRBV10-3 and TRBJ1-3; D is perhaps TRBD1 (6 bases). Germline V lookup: CDR1 ENHRY, CDR2 SYGVKD. The CDR3 runs to 13 residues. Trimming stripped 6 bases from V and 0 bases from J, with 6 bases between. CDR3 sequence: CAIRDSSGNTIYF. CDR3 nucleotides: TGTGCCATCAGGGACAGCTCTGGAAACACCATATATTTT.

This clone was counted a single time. The chain links TRBV5-1 to TRBJ1-6, with 9 bases aligning to TRBD1. Losses at the gene ends were 4 bases for V and 9 bases for J; bases not matched to a gene: 8. The CDR3 runs to 15 residues. The germline CDR1 and CDR2 sequences are SGHRS and YFSETQ. The CDR3 here is CASSPEGQGGSPLHF. As DNA, the CDR3 is TGCGCCAGCAGCCCCGAGGGACAGGGAGGTTCACCCCTCCACTTT. Full variable domain (remainder filled in from reference TRBV5-1 and TRBJ1-6): KAGVTQTPRYLIKTRGQQVTLSCSPISGHRSVSWYQQTPGQGLQFLFEYFSETQRNKGNFPGRFSGRQFSNSRSEMNVSTLELGDSALYLCASSPEGQGGSPLHFGNGTRLTVT.

The chain is built from TRBV7-8 and TRBJ2-7, with a possible D match to TRBD2 (5 bases). In germline, CDR1 is SGHVS, CDR2 FQNEAQ. The CDR3 sequence is 13 residues long. V shed 5 bases and J shed 3 bases, with 11 bases lying between them. The CDR3 DNA reads TGTGCCAGCAGCCCCACCCGGGACTACGAGCAGTACTTC. Amino acids: CASSPTRDYEQYF.